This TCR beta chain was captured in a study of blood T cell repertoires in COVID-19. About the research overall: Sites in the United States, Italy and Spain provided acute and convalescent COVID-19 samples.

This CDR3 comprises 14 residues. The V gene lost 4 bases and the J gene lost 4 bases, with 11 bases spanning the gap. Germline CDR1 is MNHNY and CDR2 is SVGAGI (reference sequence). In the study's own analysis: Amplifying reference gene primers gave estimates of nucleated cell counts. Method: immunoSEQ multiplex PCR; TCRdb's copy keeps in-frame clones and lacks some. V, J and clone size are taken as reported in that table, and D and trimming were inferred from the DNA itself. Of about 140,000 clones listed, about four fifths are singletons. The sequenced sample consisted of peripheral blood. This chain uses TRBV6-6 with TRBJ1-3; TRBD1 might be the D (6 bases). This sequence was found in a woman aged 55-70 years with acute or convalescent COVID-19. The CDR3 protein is CASSLQGTGNTIYF. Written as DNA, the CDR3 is TGTGCCAGCAGTTTACAGGGTACCGGAAACACCATATATTTT.